The present entry profiles one T cell receptor (beta chain) with its context. The antigen is not known. The data stem from a study of cytomegalovirus exposure and HLA in healthy donors. Study results and limitations: Reports indicate that TCR beta sequences accurately predicted the HLA-A and HLA-B alleles of most subjects.

A multiplex PCR was run with 60 Vbeta primers and 13 Jbeta primers. Data came from immunoSEQ multiplex PCR; TCRdb stores just in-frame clones and leaves some out. Of 200,000 or so clones listed, roughly 87% are singletons. CDR1 and CDR2 from the germline V gene are LGHNA and YNFKEQ. Trimming left V 0 bases short and J 4 bases short, with 9 bases between. The CDR3 is 14 amino acids. Sequenced sample: PBMCs. This TCR came from a girl less than two years old in good health and CMV-seronegative. The genes are TRBV4-2 and TRBJ2-5, with D possibly matching TRBD2 (6 bases). The CDR3 DNA sequence: TGTGCCAGCAGCCAAGAACGGGAGTCAGAGACCCAGTACTTC. Protein: CASSQERESETQYF.